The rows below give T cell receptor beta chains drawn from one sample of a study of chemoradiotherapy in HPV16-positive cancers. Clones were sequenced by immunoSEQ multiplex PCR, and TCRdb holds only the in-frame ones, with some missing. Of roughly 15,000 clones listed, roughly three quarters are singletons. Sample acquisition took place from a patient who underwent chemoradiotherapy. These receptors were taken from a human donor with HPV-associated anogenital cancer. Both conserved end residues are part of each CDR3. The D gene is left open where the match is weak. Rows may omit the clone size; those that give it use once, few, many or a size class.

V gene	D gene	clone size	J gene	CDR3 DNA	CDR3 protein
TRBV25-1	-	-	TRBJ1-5	TGTGCCAGCAGTGAAGTAAGGGCCTCAATACCTAATCAGCCCCAGCATTTT	CASSEVRASIPNQPQHF
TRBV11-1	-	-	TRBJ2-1	TGTGCCAGCAGCTTCTCAGGGGTCGATGAGCAGTTCTTC	CASSFSGVDEQFF
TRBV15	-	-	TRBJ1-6	TGTGCCACCAGCAGCAAGACGTATAATTCACCCCTCCACTTT	CATSSKTYNSPLHF
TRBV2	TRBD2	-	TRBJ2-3	TGTGCCACCCCCAAATCGAGGACTAGCAGCGATACGCAGTATTTT	CATPKSRTSSDTQYF
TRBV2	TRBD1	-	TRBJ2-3	TGTGCCAGCAGCGACAGGGGGTTTGATACGCAGTATTTT	CASSDRGFDTQYF
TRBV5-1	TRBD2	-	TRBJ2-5	TGCGCCAGCAGCTCCGTCGCGGGGGAAGAGACCCAGTACTTC	CASSSVAGEETQYF
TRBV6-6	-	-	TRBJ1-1	TGTGCCAGCAGTTCCACAGGGCGGCGCACTGAAGCTTTCTTT	CASSSTGRRTEAFF
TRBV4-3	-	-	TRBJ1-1	TGCGCCAGCAGCCGCTCAAAGGGAAAGGGATTCATGAACACTGAAGCTTTCTTT	CASSRSKGKGFMNTEAFF
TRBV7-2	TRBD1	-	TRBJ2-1	TGTGCCAGCAGCTTATCCCGGGACAGGGGGAACAATGAGCAGTTCTTC	CASSLSRDRGNNEQFF
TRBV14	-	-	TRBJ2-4	TGTGCCAGCAGCCAAGATTCCCTAATAAGCATTCAGTACTTC	CASSQDSLISIQYF
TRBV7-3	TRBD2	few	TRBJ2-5	TGTGCCAGCAGCTTAAACGGGGGGAAAGAGACCCAGTACTTC	CASSLNGGKETQYF
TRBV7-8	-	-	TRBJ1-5	TGTGCCAGCAGCGCGGGACTTTCCAATCAGCCCCAGCATTTT	CASSAGLSNQPQHF
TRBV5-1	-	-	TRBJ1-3	TGCGCCAGCAGCTTGGAAACAGGAAACACCATATATTTT	CASSLETGNTIYF
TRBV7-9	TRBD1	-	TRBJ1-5	TGTGCCAGCAGCCATAGCTCAGGGGGTGTCAATCAGCCCCAGCATTTT	CASSHSSGGVNQPQHF
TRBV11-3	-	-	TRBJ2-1	TGTGCCAGCAGCTTACACCCCAATGAGCAGTTCTTC	CASSLHPNEQFF
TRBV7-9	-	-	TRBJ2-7	TGTGCCAGCAGCTTAGATATCTCCTACGAGCAGTACTTC	CASSLDISYEQYF
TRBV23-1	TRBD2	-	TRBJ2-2	TGCGCCAGCAGTCAACCCGGAGCGGGACCTGCGAACACCGGGGAGCTGTTTTTT	CASSQPGAGPANTGELFF
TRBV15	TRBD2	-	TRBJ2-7	TGTGCCACCAGCTCATGGGGGGGGGAGCAGTACTTC	CATSSWGGEQYF
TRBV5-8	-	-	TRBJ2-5	TGTGCCAGCAACCTTGGACTAATGGCGGGGGAGACCCAGTACTTC	CASNLGLMAGETQYF
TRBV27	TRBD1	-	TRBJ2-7	TGTGCCAGCGGGGGGCAGGGGGCTCGCGAGCAGTACTTC	CASGGQGAREQYF
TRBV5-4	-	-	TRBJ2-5	TGTGCCAGCAGGCGAGGGACGGGGGTTCAGCAAGAGACCCAGTACTTC	CASRRGTGVQQETQYF
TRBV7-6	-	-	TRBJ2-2	TGTGCCAGCAGGGGTAACCCTGGGGGGAGGAACACCGGGGAGCTGTTTTTT	CASRGNPGGRNTGELFF
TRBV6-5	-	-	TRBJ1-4	TGTGCCAGCAGCGGGATGGGTGGAATCCGTGAAAAACTGTTTTTT	CASSGMGGIREKLFF
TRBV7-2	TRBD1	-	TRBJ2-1	TGTGCCAGCAGCCGACAGGGGGCTTATGAGCAGTTCTTC	CASSRQGAYEQFF
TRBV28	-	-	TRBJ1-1	TGTGCCAGCAGACTAACAGGGTTGAACACTGAAGCTTTCTTT	CASRLTGLNTEAFF
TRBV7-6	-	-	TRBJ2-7	TGTGCCAGCAGCTTAGGACCATTATCCTACGAGCAGTACTTC	CASSLGPLSYEQYF
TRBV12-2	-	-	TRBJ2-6	TGTGCAAGTCGCTTGTCATTCGTTCGACCGACAGGGGAAGTTTCCCGTGGTGGGGCCAACGTCCTGACTTTC	CASRLSFVRPTGEVSRGGANVLTF
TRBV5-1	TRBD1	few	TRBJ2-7	TGCGCCAGCGCAGTCGCAGGGGGATGGCGGGAGCAGTACTTC	CASAVAGGWREQYF
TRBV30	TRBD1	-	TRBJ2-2	TGTGCCTGGAGTCCTCGACAGGGATGGACCGGGGAGCTGTTTTTT	CAWSPRQGWTGELFF
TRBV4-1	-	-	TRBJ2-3	TGCGCCAGCTCCAGGGTAGCAGATACGCAGTATTTT	CASSRVADTQYF